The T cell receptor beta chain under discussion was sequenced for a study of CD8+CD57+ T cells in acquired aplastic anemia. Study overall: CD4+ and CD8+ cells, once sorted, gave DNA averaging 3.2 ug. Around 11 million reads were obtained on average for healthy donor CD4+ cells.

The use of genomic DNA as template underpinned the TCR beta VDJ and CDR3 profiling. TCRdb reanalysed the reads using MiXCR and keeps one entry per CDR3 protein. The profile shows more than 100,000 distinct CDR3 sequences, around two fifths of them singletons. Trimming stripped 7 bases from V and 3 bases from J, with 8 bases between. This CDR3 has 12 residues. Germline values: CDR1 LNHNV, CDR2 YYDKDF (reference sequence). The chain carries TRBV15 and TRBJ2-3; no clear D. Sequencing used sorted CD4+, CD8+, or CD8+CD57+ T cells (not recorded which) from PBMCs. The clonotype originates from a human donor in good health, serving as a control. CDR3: CATISKTDTQYF. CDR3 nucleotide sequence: TGTGCCACCATCTCAAAAACAGATACGCAGTATTTT.